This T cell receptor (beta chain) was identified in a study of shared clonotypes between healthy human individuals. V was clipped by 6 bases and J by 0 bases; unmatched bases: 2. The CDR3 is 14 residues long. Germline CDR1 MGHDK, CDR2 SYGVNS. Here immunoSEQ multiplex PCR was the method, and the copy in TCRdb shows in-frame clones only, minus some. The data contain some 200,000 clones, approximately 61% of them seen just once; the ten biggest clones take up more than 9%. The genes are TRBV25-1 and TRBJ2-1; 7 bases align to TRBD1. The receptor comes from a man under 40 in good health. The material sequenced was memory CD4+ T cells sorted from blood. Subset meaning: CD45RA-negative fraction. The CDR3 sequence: CASRTGSSYNEQFF. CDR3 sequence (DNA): TGTGCCAGCAGGACAGGGAGCTCCTACAATGAGCAGTTCTTC.